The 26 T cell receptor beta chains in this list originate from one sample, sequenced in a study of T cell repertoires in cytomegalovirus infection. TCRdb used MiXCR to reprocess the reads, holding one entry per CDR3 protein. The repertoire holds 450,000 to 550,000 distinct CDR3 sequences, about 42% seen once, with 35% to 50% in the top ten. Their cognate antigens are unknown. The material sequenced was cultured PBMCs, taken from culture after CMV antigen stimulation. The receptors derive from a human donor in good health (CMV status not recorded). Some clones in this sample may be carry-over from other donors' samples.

CDR3 amino acids: CASSVGQGEAFF. In DNA form, the CDR3 reads TGTGCCAGCTCAGTGGGGCAGGGTGAAGCTTTCTTT. This chain links TRBV18 with TRBJ1-1, with D possibly matching TRBD1 (5 bases). The CDR3 is 12 amino acids. V lost 5 bases and J 7 bases, leaving 11 bases between the germline ends. From germline, CDR1 is KGHSH and CDR2 LQKENI.

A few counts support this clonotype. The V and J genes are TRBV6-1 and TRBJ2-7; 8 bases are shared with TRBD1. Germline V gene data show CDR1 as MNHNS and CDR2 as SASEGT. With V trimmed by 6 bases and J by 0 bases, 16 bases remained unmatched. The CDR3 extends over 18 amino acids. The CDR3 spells CASRVRQGLFSSSYEQYF. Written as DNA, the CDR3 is TGTGCCAGCAGGGTTAGACAGGGGCTTTTTTCTAGCTCCTACGAGCAGTACTTC.

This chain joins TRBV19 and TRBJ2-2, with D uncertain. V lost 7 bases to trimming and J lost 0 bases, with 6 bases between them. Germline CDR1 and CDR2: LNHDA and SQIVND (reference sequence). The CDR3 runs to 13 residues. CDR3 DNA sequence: TGTGCCAGTAATATCCCGAACACCGGGGAGCTGTTTTTT. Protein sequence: CASNIPNTGELFF.

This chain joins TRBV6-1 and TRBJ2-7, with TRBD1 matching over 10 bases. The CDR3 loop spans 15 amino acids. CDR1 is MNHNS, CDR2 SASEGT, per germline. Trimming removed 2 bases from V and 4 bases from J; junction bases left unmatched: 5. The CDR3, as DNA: TGTGCCAGCAGTGAACGGGACAGGGGTGGATACGAGCAGTACTTC. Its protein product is CASSERDRGGYEQYF.

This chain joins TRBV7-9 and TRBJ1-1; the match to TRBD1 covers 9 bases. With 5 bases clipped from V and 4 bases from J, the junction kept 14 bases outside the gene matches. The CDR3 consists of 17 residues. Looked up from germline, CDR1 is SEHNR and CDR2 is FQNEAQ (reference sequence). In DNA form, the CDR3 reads TGTGCCAGCAGCAATACAGGGGGCAAGGTCAGTCGCACTGAAGCTTTCTTT. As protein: CASSNTGGKVSRTEAFF.

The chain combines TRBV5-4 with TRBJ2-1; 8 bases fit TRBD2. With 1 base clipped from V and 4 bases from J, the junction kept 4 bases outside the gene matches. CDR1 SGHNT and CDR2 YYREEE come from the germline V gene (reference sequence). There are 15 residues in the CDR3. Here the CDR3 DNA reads TGTGCCAGCAGCTTGACTAGCGGCAAGTACAATGAGCAGTTCTTC. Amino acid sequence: CASSLTSGKYNEQFF.

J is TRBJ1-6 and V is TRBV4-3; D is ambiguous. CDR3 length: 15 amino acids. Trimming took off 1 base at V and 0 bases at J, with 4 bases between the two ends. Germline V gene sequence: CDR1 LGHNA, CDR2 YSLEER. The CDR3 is CASSQASSYNSPLHF. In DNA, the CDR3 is TGCGCCAGCAGCCAAGCGAGCTCCTATAATTCACCCCTCCACTTT.

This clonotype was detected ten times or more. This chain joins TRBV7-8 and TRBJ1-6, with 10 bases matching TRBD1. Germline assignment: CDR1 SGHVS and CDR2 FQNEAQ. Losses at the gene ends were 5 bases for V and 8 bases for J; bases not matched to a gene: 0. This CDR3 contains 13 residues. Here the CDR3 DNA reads TGTGCCAGCAGCGGACAGGGGGATTCACCCCTCCACTTT. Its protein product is CASSGQGDSPLHF.

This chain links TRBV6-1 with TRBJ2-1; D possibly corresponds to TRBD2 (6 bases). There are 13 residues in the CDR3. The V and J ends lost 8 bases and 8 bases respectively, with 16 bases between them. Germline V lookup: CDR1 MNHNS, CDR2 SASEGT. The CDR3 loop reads CASSDVGEDEQFF. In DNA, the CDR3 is TGTGCCAGCTCGGACGTGGGGGAGGATGAGCAGTTCTTC.

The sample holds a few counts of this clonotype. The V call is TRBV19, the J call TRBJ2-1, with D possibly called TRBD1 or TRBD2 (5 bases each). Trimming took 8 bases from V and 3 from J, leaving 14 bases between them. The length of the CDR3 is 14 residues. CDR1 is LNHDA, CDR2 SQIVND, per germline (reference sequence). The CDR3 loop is CASRGQNLYNEQFF. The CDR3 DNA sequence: TGTGCCAGTCGGGGCCAGAACCTCTACAATGAGCAGTTCTTC.

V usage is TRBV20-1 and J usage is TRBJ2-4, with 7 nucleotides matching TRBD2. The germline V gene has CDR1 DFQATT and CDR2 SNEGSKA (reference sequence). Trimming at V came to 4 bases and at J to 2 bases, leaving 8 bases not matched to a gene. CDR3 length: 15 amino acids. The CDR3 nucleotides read TGCAGTGCTATGGGAGGGGCGGAAACCAAAAACATTCAGTACTTC. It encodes CSAMGGAETKNIQYF.

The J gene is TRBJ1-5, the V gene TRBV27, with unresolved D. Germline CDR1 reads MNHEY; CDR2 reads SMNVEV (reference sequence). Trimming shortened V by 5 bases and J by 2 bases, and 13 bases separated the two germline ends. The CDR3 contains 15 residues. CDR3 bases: TGTGCCAGCAGTCTCTCTCGACGTGGCAATCAGCCCCAGCATTTT. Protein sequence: CASSLSRRGNQPQHF.

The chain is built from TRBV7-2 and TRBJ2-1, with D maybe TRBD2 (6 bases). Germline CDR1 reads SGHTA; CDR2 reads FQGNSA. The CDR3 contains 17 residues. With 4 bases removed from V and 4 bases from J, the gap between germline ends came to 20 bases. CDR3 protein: CASSSVAAKRLYNEQFF. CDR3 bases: TGTGCCAGCAGCTCGGTAGCGGCTAAGCGCCTTTACAATGAGCAGTTCTTC.

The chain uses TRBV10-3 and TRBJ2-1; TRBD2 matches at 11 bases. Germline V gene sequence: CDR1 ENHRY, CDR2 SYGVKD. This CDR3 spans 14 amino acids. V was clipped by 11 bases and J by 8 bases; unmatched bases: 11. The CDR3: CAVTSGGLRHEQFF. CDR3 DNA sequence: TGTGCCGTCACTAGCGGGGGCCTAAGACATGAGCAGTTCTTC.

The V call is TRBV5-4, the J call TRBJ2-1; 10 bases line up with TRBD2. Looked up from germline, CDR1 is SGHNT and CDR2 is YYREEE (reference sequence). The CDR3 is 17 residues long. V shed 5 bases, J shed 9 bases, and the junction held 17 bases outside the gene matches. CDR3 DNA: TGTGCCAGCAGGGGTCAAACTAGCGGGAATCATGGTAGTGAGCAGTTCTTC. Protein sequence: CASRGQTSGNHGSEQFF. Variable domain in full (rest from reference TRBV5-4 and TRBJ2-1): ETGVTQSPTHLIKTRGQQVTLRCSSQSGHNTVSWYQQALGQGPQFIFQYYREEENGRGNFPPRFSGLQFPNYSSELNVNALELDDSALYLCASRGQTSGNHGSEQFFGPGTRLTVL.

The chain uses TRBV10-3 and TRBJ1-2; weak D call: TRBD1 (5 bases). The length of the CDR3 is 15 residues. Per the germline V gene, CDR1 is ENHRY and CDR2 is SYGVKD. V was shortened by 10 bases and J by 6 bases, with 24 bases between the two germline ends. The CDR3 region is CATRADSPPRDGYTF. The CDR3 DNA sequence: TGTGCCACCCGGGCTGACAGTCCCCCTAGGGATGGCTACACCTTC.

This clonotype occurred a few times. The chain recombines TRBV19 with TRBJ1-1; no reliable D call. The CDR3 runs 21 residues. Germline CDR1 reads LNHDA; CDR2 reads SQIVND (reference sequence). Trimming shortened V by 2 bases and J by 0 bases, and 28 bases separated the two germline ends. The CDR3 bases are TGTGCCAGTAGTATATATTTCCCTTCTGTGGTCCCTACTGACATGAACACTGAAGCTTTCTTT. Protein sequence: CASSIYFPSVVPTDMNTEAFF.

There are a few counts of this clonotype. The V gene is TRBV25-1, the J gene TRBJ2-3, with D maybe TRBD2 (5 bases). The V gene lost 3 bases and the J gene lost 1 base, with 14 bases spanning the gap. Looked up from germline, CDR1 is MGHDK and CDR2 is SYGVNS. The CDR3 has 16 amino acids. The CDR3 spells CASSENGGGGTDTQYF. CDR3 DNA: TGTGCCAGCAGTGAGAACGGAGGTGGGGGCACAGATACGCAGTATTTT.

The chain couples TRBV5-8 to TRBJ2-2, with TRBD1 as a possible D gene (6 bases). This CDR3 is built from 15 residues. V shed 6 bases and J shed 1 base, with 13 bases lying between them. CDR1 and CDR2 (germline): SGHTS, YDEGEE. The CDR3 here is CASKYRVGNTGELFF. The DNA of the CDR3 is TGTGCCAGCAAGTACAGGGTGGGGAACACCGGGGAGCTGTTTTTT.

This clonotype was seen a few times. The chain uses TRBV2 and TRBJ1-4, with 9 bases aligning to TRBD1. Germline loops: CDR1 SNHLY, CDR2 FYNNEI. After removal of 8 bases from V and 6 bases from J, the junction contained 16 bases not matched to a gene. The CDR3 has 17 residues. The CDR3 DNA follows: TGTGCCAGCCGGACAGGGGACCGGGCGGAGGGATATGAAAAACTGTTTTTT. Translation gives CASRTGDRAEGYEKLFF.

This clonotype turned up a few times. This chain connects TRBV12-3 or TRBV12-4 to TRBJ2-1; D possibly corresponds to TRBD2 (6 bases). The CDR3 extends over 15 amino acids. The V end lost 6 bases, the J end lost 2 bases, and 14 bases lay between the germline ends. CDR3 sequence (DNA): TGTGCCAGCAGCCGTGATAGCGGCCCCTACAATGAGCAGTTCTTC. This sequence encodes CASSRDSGPYNEQFF.

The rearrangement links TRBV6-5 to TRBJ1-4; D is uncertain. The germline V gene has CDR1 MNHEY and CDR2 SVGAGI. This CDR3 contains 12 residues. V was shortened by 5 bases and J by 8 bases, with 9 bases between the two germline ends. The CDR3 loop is CASSHPTEKLFF. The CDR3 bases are TGTGCCAGCAGTCATCCGACAGAAAAACTGTTTTTT.

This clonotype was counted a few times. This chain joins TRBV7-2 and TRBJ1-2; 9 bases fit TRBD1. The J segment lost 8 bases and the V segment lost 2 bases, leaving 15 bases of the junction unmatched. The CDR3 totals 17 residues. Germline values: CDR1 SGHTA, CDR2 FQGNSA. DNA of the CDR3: TGTGCCAGCAGCTTAAGCCCCGGTGGACAGGGGCTCGACGGCTACACCTTC. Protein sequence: CASSLSPGGQGLDGYTF.

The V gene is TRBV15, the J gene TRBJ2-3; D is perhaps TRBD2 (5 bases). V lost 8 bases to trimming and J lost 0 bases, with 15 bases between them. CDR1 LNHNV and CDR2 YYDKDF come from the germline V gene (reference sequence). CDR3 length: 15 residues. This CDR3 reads CATGPTGGSTDTQYF. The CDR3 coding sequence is TGTGCCACCGGGCCTACGGGCGGGAGCACAGATACGCAGTATTTT. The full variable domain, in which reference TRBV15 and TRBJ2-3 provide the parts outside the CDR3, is DAMVIQNPRYQVTQFGKPVTLSCSQTLNHNVMYWYQQKSSQAPKLLFHYYDKDFNNEADTPDNFQSRRPNTSFCFLDIRSPGLGDTAMYLCATGPTGGSTDTQYFGPGTRLTVL.

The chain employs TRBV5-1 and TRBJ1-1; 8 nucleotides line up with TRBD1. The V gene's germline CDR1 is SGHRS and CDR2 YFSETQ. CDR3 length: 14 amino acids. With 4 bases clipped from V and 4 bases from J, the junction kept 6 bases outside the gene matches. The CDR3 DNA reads TGCGCCAGCAGCGCGGGACAGGCAGGCACTGAAGCTTTCTTT. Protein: CASSAGQAGTEAFF. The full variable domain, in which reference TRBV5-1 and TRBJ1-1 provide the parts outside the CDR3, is KAGVTQTPRYLIKTRGQQVTLSCSPISGHRSVSWYQQTPGQGLQFLFEYFSETQRNKGNFPGRFSGRQFSNSRSEMNVSTLELGDSALYLCASSAGQAGTEAFFGQGTRLTVV.

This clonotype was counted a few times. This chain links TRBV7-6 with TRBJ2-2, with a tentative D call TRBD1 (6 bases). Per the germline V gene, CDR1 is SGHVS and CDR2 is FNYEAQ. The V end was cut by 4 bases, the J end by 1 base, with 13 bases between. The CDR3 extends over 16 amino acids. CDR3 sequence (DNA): TGTGCCAGCAGCTCACTTCCGGGACAGAACACCGGGGAGCTGTTTTTT. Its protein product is CASSSLPGQNTGELFF.